Below, 21 T cell receptor beta chains from the same sample are listed, as sequenced in a study of T cell repertoires in cytomegalovirus infection. Each CDR3 protein is one row after TCRdb ran MiXCR on the reads. The sample consists of 150,000 to 200,000 distinct CDR3 sequences, approximately 19% of them appearing once. Sample: PBMCs. The receptors here all came from a human donor in good health (CMV status not recorded). Some clones in this sample may be carry-over from other donors' samples.

This clonotype was detected only a few times. The V gene is TRBV7-4, the J gene TRBJ1-2; D perhaps matches TRBD1 (6 bases). V dropped 6 bases and J dropped 14 bases, with 19 bases sitting between them. CDR3 length: 12 amino acids. Germline CDR1 reads SGHVT; CDR2 reads SQSDAQ. CDR3 nucleotide sequence: TGTGCCAGCAGGGGACAAGCCCACACGTCTACCTTC. This sequence encodes CASRGQAHTSTF.

Only a few counts were recorded for this clonotype. The chain is built from TRBV5-4 and TRBJ2-7; 12 bases are shared with TRBD2. CDR1 and CDR2 (germline): SGHNT, YYREEE (reference sequence). The CDR3 runs to 15 residues. The ends lost 3 bases at V and 7 bases at J; junction bases unmatched: 8. The CDR3 sequence: CASSSTSGGAGEQYF. DNA of the CDR3: TGTGCCAGCAGCTCGACTAGCGGGGGAGCGGGGGAGCAGTACTTC.

This clonotype was seen many times. This chain joins TRBV7-6 and TRBJ1-1; TRBD1 agrees at 7 bases. CDR3 length equals 14 residues. With V trimmed by 5 bases and J by 8 bases, 11 bases remained unmatched. CDR1 SGHVS and CDR2 FNYEAQ come from the germline V gene. The CDR3 loop is CASSPARGDREAFF. The CDR3 DNA reads TGTGCCAGCAGCCCGGCGCGGGGGGACAGAGAAGCTTTCTTT.

In its sample, this clonotype was seen many times. This chain connects TRBV7-3 to TRBJ2-7; 7 positions agree with TRBD1. The CDR3 runs to 15 residues. J was trimmed by 3 bases and V by 5 bases; bases with no gene match: 10. CDR1 SGHTA and CDR2 FQGTGA come from the germline V gene. The CDR3 nucleotides are TGTGCCAGCAGCCCTAGTCCGGGACAGTTCTACGAGCAGTACTTC. Its translation: CASSPSPGQFYEQYF.

The V and J genes are TRBV20-1 and TRBJ2-1, with 13 bases that match TRBD2. CDR3 length: 14 amino acids. Germline CDR1 is DFQATT and CDR2 is SNEGSKA (reference sequence). With V trimmed by 7 bases and J by 7 bases, 7 bases remained unmatched. CDR3 region: CSGTTSGRWNEQFF. CDR3 sequence (DNA): TGCAGTGGTACGACTAGCGGGAGGTGGAATGAGCAGTTCTTC.

Remarks on this clonotype: Given a much more abundant clone one base away, this may be a read error. The CDR3 loop is CASSLKQSAAYNEQFF. In DNA form, the CDR3 reads TGTGCCAGCAGCTTAAAACAGTCAGCGGCCTACAATGAGCAGTTCTTC. The chain couples TRBV7-8 to TRBJ2-1; TRBD2 might be the D (5 bases). The CDR3 spans 16 residues. The germline CDR1 and CDR2 sequences are SGHVS and FQNEAQ. Trimming pared 2 bases from V and 2 bases from J, leaving 13 bases between.

This clonotype was found a few times. The V and J genes are TRBV27 and TRBJ1-1; 11 bases are shared with TRBD1. The V segment lost 3 bases and the J segment 1 base; nucleotides outside the gene matches: 7. Germline loops: CDR1 MNHEY, CDR2 SMNVEV (reference sequence). This CDR3 contains 17 residues. The CDR3 bases are TGTGCCAGCAGTTTCCGGACAGGGGGCGCGAAGAACACTGAAGCTTTCTTT. Its protein is CASSFRTGGAKNTEAFF.

V is TRBV29-1 and J is TRBJ2-5, with no clear D. Deletions cut 2 bases from V and 1 base from J, with 8 bases between. Per germline, CDR1 SQVTM and CDR2 ANQGSEA. CDR3 length equals 13 residues. DNA of the CDR3: TGCAGCGTTGAAAGGACGGCCCAAGAGACCCAGTACTTC. Amino acids: CSVERTAQETQYF. The variable domain in full, completed from reference TRBV29-1 and TRBJ2-5, reads SAVISQKPSRDICQRGTSLTIQCQVDSQVTMMFWYRQQPGQSLTLIATANQGSEATYESGFVIDKFPISRPNLTFSTLTVSNMSPEDSSIYLCSVERTAQETQYFGPGTRLLVL.

In this sample, this clonotype turned up many times. The gene calls are TRBV7-9 and TRBJ2-3; 8 bases align to TRBD1. The germline V gene encodes CDR1 SEHNR and CDR2 FQNEAQ (reference sequence). The CDR3 length is 15 residues. V was pared by 7 bases and J by 6 bases, with 12 bases of the junction left unmatched. The CDR3 here is CASMGTGSLSDTQYF. The CDR3 nucleotides read TGTGCCAGCATGGGGACAGGCTCTCTTTCGGATACGCAGTATTTT.

The genes are TRBV2 and TRBJ1-4; TRBD1 might be the D (5 bases). This CDR3 has 14 amino acids. V was trimmed by 6 bases and J by 3 bases, leaving 11 bases between them. Germline CDR1 is SNHLY and CDR2 is FYNNEI. The CDR3 region has the DNA TGTGCCAGCAGACCGGGACGTGCTAATGAAAAACTGTTTTTT. Protein product: CASRPGRANEKLFF.

Note on this clonotype: It may be a read error: a sequence one base away is much more abundant. V and J are TRBV28 and TRBJ1-5; D ambiguous. CDR3 size: 12 residues. Trimming took off 2 bases at V and 8 bases at J, with 7 bases between the two ends. Germline CDR1 and CDR2: MDHEN and SYDVKM. The CDR3 region is CASSLGHKPQHF. DNA of the CDR3: TGTGCCAGCAGTTTAGGGCACAAGCCCCAGCATTTT.

This rearrangement joins TRBV28 to TRBJ1-2, with D uncertain. The germline V and J ends were trimmed by 10 bases and 0 bases, with 6 bases remaining between them. Germline assignment: CDR1 MDHEN and CDR2 SYDVKM. This CDR3 is 11 amino acids long. CDR3 region: CAIGANYGYTF. The DNA of the CDR3 is TGTGCCATCGGCGCTAACTATGGCTACACCTTC.

The rearrangement links TRBV9 to TRBJ2-3; 15 nucleotides align to TRBD2. CDR3 size: 18 residues. Germline lookup yields CDR1 SGDLS and CDR2 YYNGEE. The V and J ends lost 4 bases and 5 bases, in that order; junction bases with no gene match: 11. The CDR3 reads CASSPRTSGGAQEDTQYF. CDR3 bases: TGTGCCAGCAGCCCTCGGACTAGCGGGGGGGCCCAGGAAGATACGCAGTATTTT. The full variable domain, completed using reference TRBV9 and TRBJ2-3, is DSGVTQTPKHLITATGQRVTLRCSPRSGDLSVYWYQQSLDQGLQFLIQYYNGEERAKGNILERFSAQQFPDLHSELNLSSLELGDSALYFCASSPRTSGGAQEDTQYFGPGTRLTVL.

As to this clonotype: At one end, the junction sequence differs from germline, possibly due to a read error. The CDR3 DNA reads TGTGCCAGCAGTGACTCGGGACGGGGTCGGGGTGAGCAGTACTTC. It yields the protein CASSDSGRGRGEQYF. This sequence joins TRBV6-2 or TRBV6-3 and TRBJ2-7, with D tentatively TRBD1 or TRBD2 (5 bases each). CDR1 and CDR2 from the germline V gene are MNHEY and SVGEGT. CDR3 length: 15 residues.

In this sample, this clonotype turned up a few times. The chain uses TRBV5-1 and TRBJ1-1; 7 bases map to TRBD1. The CDR3 spans 15 residues. Unmatched junction bases numbered 6, after V lost 4 bases and J lost 0 bases. Germline CDR1 SGHRS, CDR2 YFSETQ. CDR3 amino acids: CASSRSGQVNTEAFF. CDR3 DNA sequence: TGCGCCAGCAGCAGGAGCGGACAGGTGAACACTGAAGCTTTCTTT.

This clonotype was seen many times. The genes are TRBV7-2 and TRBJ1-6, with a tentative D call TRBD1 (5 bases). CDR3 length: 17 residues. The germline V gene has CDR1 SGHTA and CDR2 FQGNSA. V was trimmed by 5 bases and J by 0 bases, leaving 14 bases between them. The CDR3 reads CASSPGGGSSYNSPLHF. CDR3 in DNA: TGTGCCAGCAGCCCTGGGGGGGGAAGCTCCTATAATTCACCCCTCCACTTT.

J is TRBJ1-3 and V is TRBV27, with unresolved D. Germline loops: CDR1 MNHEY, CDR2 SMNVEV (reference sequence). The CDR3 has 13 amino acids. Trimming stripped 5 bases from V and 9 bases from J, with 14 bases between. The CDR3 coding sequence is TGTGCCAGCAGTCCGCTATTGGCCCCCACCATATATTTT. This translates into CASSPLLAPTIYF.

V and J are TRBV7-3 and TRBJ2-7; D might be TRBD1 (6 bases). Trimming removed 5 bases from V and 6 bases from J, with 17 bases in between. Germline V lookup: CDR1 SGHTA, CDR2 FQGTGA. This CDR3 is built from 14 residues. This CDR3 reads CASSLQGTPSEQYF. CDR3 DNA: TGTGCCAGCAGCCTACAGGGAACCCCATCCGAGCAGTACTTC.

This clonotype appeared many times. V is TRBV7-8 and J is TRBJ2-5; 7 nucleotides match TRBD1. The germline V gene has CDR1 SGHVS and CDR2 FQNEAQ. Trimming removed 5 bases from V and 2 bases from J; junction bases left unmatched: 11. The CDR3 spans 16 residues. The CDR3 bases are TGTGCCAGCAGCACGAGCCAAGGGACAGCTCAAGAGACCCAGTACTTC. It translates to CASSTSQGTAQETQYF.

The V gene is TRBV20-1, the J gene TRBJ1-3; unclear D gene. Looked up from germline, CDR1 is DFQATT and CDR2 is SNEGSKA (reference sequence). The CDR3 loop spans 16 amino acids. Trimming took 0 bases from V and 6 from J, leaving 18 bases between them. The CDR3 loop reads CSARDLGHEGENTIYF. The CDR3 coding sequence is TGCAGTGCTAGAGATTTAGGCCACGAGGGAGAAAACACCATATATTTT.

This clonotype was counted many times. This chain links TRBV7-2 with TRBJ2-5, with D possibly matching TRBD1 (6 bases). This CDR3 contains 14 residues. V was shortened by 1 base and J by 5 bases, with 11 bases between the two germline ends. Germline values: CDR1 SGHTA, CDR2 FQGNSA. The CDR3 DNA reads TGTGCCAGCAGCTTAGTGACAGGTTGGGAGACCCAGTACTTC. Residues: CASSLVTGWETQYF. The whole variable domain, filled in from reference TRBV7-2 and TRBJ2-5, reads GAGVSQSPSNKVTEKGKDVELRCDPISGHTALYWYRQSLGQGLEFLIYFQGNSAPDKSGLPSDRFSAERTGGSVSTLTIQRTQQEDSAVYLCASSLVTGWETQYFGPGTRLLVL.